What follows are 7 T cell receptor beta chains derived from one specimen sequenced in a study of T cell responses to AZD1222 COVID-19 vaccine (dated by TCRdb to about 2021). What this sample's time point label stands for: about 28 days (+/-7) after the second vaccine dose. Per the publication, the treatment or condition label means: meningococcal conjugate vaccine given as trial control. The library was generated by the immunoSEQ multiplex PCR assay. TCRdb re-hosts the immuneACCESS table, in-frame sequences only. Its copies lack some clones; in the studies checked, an unresolved V gene accounts for under half of them, and the cause for the rest is not known. Present in this sample are some 150,000 clones, approximately 91% of which were seen just once. The leading ten clones occupy 5% to 5.5% of the sample. Sequencing was performed on peripheral blood, taken 28 days after the second dose of the MenACWY control vaccine. Receptors originate from an adult who received the MenACWY meningococcal vaccine as a control.

The chain combines TRBV18 with TRBJ2-7; no clear D gene. CDR3 length: 13 residues. V was cut by 4 bases and J by 5 bases, with 12 bases left in between. CDR1 and CDR2 (germline): KGHSH, LQKENI. The CDR3 spells CASSRARLDEQYF. CDR3 coding DNA: TGTGCCAGCTCACGGGCTAGATTAGACGAGCAGTACTTC.

This sequence joins TRBV7-8 and TRBJ1-4; 7 positions agree with TRBD1. This CDR3 spans 14 amino acids. The V and J ends lost 5 bases and 8 bases, in that order; junction bases with no gene match: 8. Germline CDR1 SGHVS, CDR2 FQNEAQ. The CDR3 DNA follows: TGTGCCAGCAGCCCCCGACAGGGAGAGGAAAAACTGTTTTTT. This translates into CASSPRQGEEKLFF.

The chain uses TRBV4-1 and TRBJ2-1; D is unresolved. Trimming left V 1 base short and J 1 base short, with 17 bases between. The CDR3 spans 18 residues. Germline loops: CDR1 MGHRA, CDR2 YSYEKL. The chain's CDR3 is CASSQGPPLTSSYNEQFF. In DNA, the CDR3 is TGCGCCAGCAGCCAAGGGCCGCCATTAACGAGTTCCTACAATGAGCAGTTCTTC.

A few counts support this clone. The chain carries TRBV28 and TRBJ2-1, with TRBD1 identical over 8 bases. Germline trimming cut 6 bases from V and 3 bases from J; bases unmatched to any gene: 7. In germline, CDR1 is MDHEN, CDR2 SYDVKM. The CDR3 sequence is 15 residues long. CDR3 sequence (DNA): TGTGCCAGCAGGACAGGGGAAGCGGGCTACAATGAGCAGTTCTTC. Protein product: CASRTGEAGYNEQFF.

The chain is built from TRBV11-1 and TRBJ2-7; 13 bases are a match to TRBD2. This CDR3 spans 16 amino acids. From germline, CDR1 is SGHAT and CDR2 FQDESV (reference sequence). V dropped 5 bases and J dropped 0; count of bases not matched to a gene: 4. This chain's CDR3 is CASSRLAGGPSYEQYF. The CDR3 DNA follows: TGTGCCAGCAGCAGACTAGCGGGAGGACCCTCCTACGAGCAGTACTTC.

The V and J genes are TRBV19 and TRBJ2-7; 9 bases agree with TRBD1. V dropped 6 bases and J dropped 2; count of bases not matched to a gene: 5. The CDR3 extends over 14 amino acids. From germline, CDR1 is LNHDA and CDR2 SQIVND (reference sequence). This CDR3 reads CASRRTGVAYEQYF. Here the CDR3 DNA reads TGTGCCAGTAGAAGGACAGGGGTTGCCTACGAGCAGTACTTC.

The chain recombines TRBV24-1 with TRBJ2-1; 13 bases fit TRBD2. CDR3 length: 18 residues. V was clipped by 3 bases and J by 8 bases; unmatched bases: 12. Germline V gene sequence: CDR1 KGHDR, CDR2 SFDVKD. For the CDR3, the DNA is TGTGCCACCAGTGATCCCCTCCCTCGGACTAGCGGGAGAGATGAGCAGTTCTTC. Amino acid sequence: CATSDPLPRTSGRDEQFF.